These 3 T cell receptor beta chains came from one sample sequenced in a study of early T cells in non-severe SARS-CoV-2 infection. In TCRdb, the 5' RACE reads were re-called with MiXCR into one record per CDR3 protein. The sample has 30,000 to 40,000 distinct CDR3 sequences; about 9.9% are singletons. The sample comprised whole blood. These receptors were collected from an adult who was a healthcare worker with PCR-confirmed SARS-CoV-2 infection or an uninfected control (not recorded which).

Points on this clonotype: A read error may be the cause here, since a much bigger clone is one base away. The rearrangement uses TRBV19 and TRBJ2-2; 9 bases line up with TRBD1. The length of the CDR3 is 16 residues. Germline CDR1 LNHDA, CDR2 SQIVND (reference sequence). CDR3 loop: CTSSNYRGPNTGELFF. Here the CDR3 DNA reads TGTACCAGTAGTAACTACAGGGGGCCGAACACCGGGGAGCTGTTTTTT.

This clonotype occurred many times. This sequence joins TRBV11-1 and TRBJ2-1; TRBD1 or TRBD2 may be the D gene (5 bases each). CDR3 size: 12 residues. From germline, CDR1 is SGHAT and CDR2 FQDESV (reference sequence). The ends were cut back, 3 bases at V and 8 bases at J, with 8 bases in the middle. The CDR3 is CASSFGTYEQFF. CDR3 DNA sequence: TGTGCCAGCAGCTTCGGGACGTATGAGCAGTTCTTC.

J is TRBJ1-6 and V is TRBV4-3; TRBD1 agrees at 9 bases. Germline-derived CDR1 and CDR2 are LGHNA and YSLEER. The V segment lost 4 bases and the J segment 7 bases; nucleotides outside the gene matches: 5. CDR3 length equals 15 residues. The CDR3 sequence is CASSLGQGPNSPLHF. In DNA form, the CDR3 reads TGCGCCAGCAGCCTAGGACAGGGGCCCAATTCACCCCTCCACTTT.